The T cell receptor (beta chain) under discussion was sequenced for a study of regulatory dendritic cells for organ transplantation. The study, taken as a whole, reports: The authors noted considerable between-person heterogeneity in alloreactive memory CD8+ cells.

Germline values: CDR1 SGDLS, CDR2 YYNGEE. This CDR3 has 15 amino acids. Trimming took 4 bases from V and 5 from J; bases not matched to a gene: 9. Sequencing was performed with immunoSEQ multiplex PCR; in TCRdb, only in-frame clones are kept and a portion is missing. The table has about 20,000 clones, over 75% seen once; the top ten hold 0.65% to 0.8%. Allogeneic regulatory or mature dendritic cells were co-cultured for less than six days with CFSE-labeled sorted T cells at 1:10. Naive CD45RA+ and memory CD45RO+ CD4+ or CD8+ T cells were FACS-sorted. This clone has more than one count but fewer than ten. Its antigen is not identified.

The V and J genes are TRBV9 and TRBJ1-2; 9 positions agree with TRBD1. The material sequenced was naive CD4+ T cells from blood cultured with regulatory dendritic cells. Subset given: CD45RA+ naive T cells. The source is a human donor in good health. The CDR3 DNA is TGTGCCAGCAGCACCCGGACAGGGGAGCGATATGGCTACACCTTC. This encodes CASSTRTGERYGYTF.